This note documents a single T cell receptor beta chain sequence. Germline CDR1 ENHRY, CDR2 SYGVKD. J was trimmed by 7 bases and V by 11 bases; bases with no gene match: 8. The CDR3 loop spans 14 amino acids. The sample comes from a study of OX40 agonist ivuxolimab in advanced cancers. Some clones are missing from TCRdb's copy, which holds only in-frame ones; the method was immunoSEQ multiplex PCR. This sample has 70,000 to 80,000 clones; 87% occur once, and the top ten carry 1.3%. The origin of this receptor is an adult with an advanced solid tumor such as melanoma, head and neck, liver or kidney cancer. Sequencing was performed on CD4+ or CD8+ T cells sorted from blood, taken in a trial of the OX40 agonist ivuxolimab. The V call is TRBV10-3, the J call TRBJ1-4, with 12 bases lining up with TRBD1. DNA for the CDR3: TGTGCCTCCAGGGACAGGGGGCAAGGTGAAAAACTGTTTTTT. It specifies CASRDRGQGEKLFF.